These 15 T cell receptor beta chains came from one sample sequenced in a study of PD-1 blockade in classical Hodgkin lymphoma. As to time point: cycle 4 day 1 (C4D1), after five to seven weeks of nivolumab. All the patients suffered relapse after autologous stem cell transplantation, and brentuximab vedotin exposure differed. Isolation of CD4+ T cells from thawed PBMCs was performed by magnetic negative selection. The protocol was immunoSEQ multiplex PCR, while the TCRdb copy is restricted to in-frame clones and leaves out a portion. This sample has 32,000 or so clones, with approximately 90% found just once. The sample here was CD4+ T cells from blood, taken before the fourth cycle of nivolumab. These receptors all stem from a human donor with classical Hodgkin lymphoma.

V usage is TRBV4-1 and J usage is TRBJ1-3; TRBD1 matches 10 bases. The CDR3 is 17 amino acids. Germline CDR1 and CDR2: MGHRA and YSYEKL. Germline trimming cut 4 bases from V and 3 bases from J; bases unmatched to any gene: 9. CDR3 amino acids: CASSRQTGGGFGNTIYF. CDR3 sequence (DNA): TGCGCCAGCAGCCGTCAGACAGGGGGCGGTTTTGGAAACACCATATATTTT.

This clone was counted once. The V gene is TRBV5-1, the J gene TRBJ2-7; tentatively, D is TRBD2 (5 bases). CDR1 SGHRS and CDR2 YFSETQ come from the germline V gene. V gave up 5 bases and J gave up 6 bases, with 12 bases separating them. The CDR3 is 12 residues long. The CDR3 sequence is CASRLEGFEQYF. DNA for the CDR3: TGCGCCAGCAGACTAGAGGGCTTCGAGCAGTACTTC.

The chain links TRBV27 to TRBJ2-1, with TRBD2 matching over 7 bases. The CDR3 extends over 13 amino acids. The V gene's germline CDR1 is MNHEY and CDR2 SMNVEV (reference sequence). J was trimmed by 16 bases and V by 2 bases; bases with no gene match: 11. CDR3 in DNA: TGTGCCAGCAGTTTAGGCCGAGGGGCGGGAGATTTCTTC. Its translation is CASSLGRGAGDFF.

This chain links TRBV5-1 with TRBJ2-1, with 9 bases aligning to TRBD1. V shed 6 bases and J 4 bases; nucleotides not matched to a gene: 5. CDR3 length equals 14 residues. Germline V gene data show CDR1 as SGHRS and CDR2 as YFSETQ. CDR3 sequence (DNA): TGCGCCAGCACACAGGGACAGGGTTACAATGAGCAGTTCTTC. As protein: CASTQGQGYNEQFF.

The V gene is TRBV5-1, the J gene TRBJ2-1, with D possibly TRBD2 on 5 matching bases. This CDR3 contains 14 residues. With 0 bases removed from V and 5 bases from J, the gap between germline ends came to 9 bases. Germline CDR1 SGHRS, CDR2 YFSETQ. The CDR3 DNA reads TGCGCCAGCAGCTTGGCCCTAGCACACAATGAGCAGTTCTTC. This translates into CASSLALAHNEQFF.

This chain joins TRBV11-3 and TRBJ2-7; D remains unclear. Germline V gives CDR1 SGHNT, CDR2 YENEEA. The CDR3 has 13 amino acids. V dropped 0 bases and J dropped 4 bases, with 7 bases sitting between them. The CDR3 sequence is CASSLEETYEQYF. CDR3 DNA: TGTGCCAGCAGCTTAGAAGAGACATACGAGCAGTACTTC.

This clone showed up just once. J is TRBJ2-7 and V is TRBV30; 9 bases line up with TRBD1. Germline V gives CDR1 GTSNPN, CDR2 SVGIG (reference sequence). The V segment lost 5 bases and the J segment 2 bases; nucleotides outside the gene matches: 7. This CDR3 contains 14 residues. The CDR3 loop reads CAWDRDRDTYEQYF. DNA of the CDR3: TGTGCCTGGGACCGGGACAGGGATACCTACGAGCAGTACTTC.

The V call is TRBV5-1, the J call TRBJ2-3; D is possibly TRBD1 or TRBD2 (5 bases each). V was cut by 0 bases and J by 3 bases, with 17 bases left in between. The germline V gene encodes CDR1 SGHRS and CDR2 YFSETQ. The CDR3 sequence is 17 residues long. The CDR3 DNA reads as TGCGCCAGCAGCTTGGCCGAGGGCAGGGTAAGAACAGATACGCAGTATTTT. Encoded protein: CASSLAEGRVRTDTQYF.

The chain combines TRBV10-1 with TRBJ2-2; D not resolved. Germline CDR1 and CDR2: WNHNN and SYGVQD (reference sequence). The CDR3 spans 11 residues. V was pared by 6 bases and J by 7 bases, with 6 bases between. The CDR3: CASRQNGELFF. CDR3 DNA: TGCGCCAGCAGACAAAACGGGGAGCTGTTTTTT.

The CDR3 protein is CASSIDPGTLRDQPQHF. In nucleotides, the CDR3 is TGTGCCAGTAGTATAGATCCCGGGACATTAAGGGATCAGCCCCAGCATTTT. The chain couples TRBV19 to TRBJ1-5, with a possible D match to TRBD1 (6 bases). V was cut by 0 bases and J by 5 bases, with 17 bases left in between. Germline V gene sequence: CDR1 LNHDA, CDR2 SQIVND (reference sequence). There are 17 residues in the CDR3.

The rearrangement uses TRBV6-5 and TRBJ2-5, with a tentative D call TRBD1 (6 bases). CDR1 is MNHEY and CDR2 is SVGAGI in the germline V gene. Trimming removed 4 bases from V and 9 bases from J, with 12 bases in between. This CDR3 is 12 amino acids long. CDR3 in DNA: TGTGCCAGCAGTTCGAATCCAGGGGCCCAGTACTTC. It specifies CASSSNPGAQYF.

J is TRBJ2-4 and V is TRBV21-1. TRBV21-1 is a documented pseudogene. CDR3 size: 15 residues. The CDR3 here is CASSARGLAKNIQYF. The CDR3 DNA reads TGTGCCAGCAGCGCACGGGGGCTAGCCAAAAACATTCAGTACTTC.

The V call is TRBV6-5, the J call TRBJ1-1; no definite D call. Trimming cost V 0 bases and J 9 bases, with 14 bases left between them. Per the germline V gene, CDR1 is MNHEY and CDR2 is SVGAGI. The CDR3 consists of 14 residues. CDR3 region: CASSYSSRRIQAFF. As DNA, the CDR3 is TGTGCCAGCAGTTACTCGTCCAGGAGGATCCAAGCTTTCTTT.

The chain recombines TRBV27 with TRBJ2-7, with 8 positions matching TRBD2. The CDR3 runs to 15 residues. Germline lookup yields CDR1 MNHEY and CDR2 SMNVEV (reference sequence). J was trimmed by 3 bases and V by 7 bases; bases with no gene match: 11. CDR3 in DNA: TGTGCCAGCATTCCCGGGGGGGCCCCGTACTACGAGCAGTACTTC. It is translated as CASIPGGAPYYEQYF.

The gene calls are TRBV30 and TRBJ1-2; a weak D match, TRBD1 (5 bases). Germline-derived CDR1 and CDR2 are GTSNPN and SVGIG (reference sequence). The CDR3 has 13 residues. V was cut by 3 bases and J by 2 bases, with 10 bases left in between. CDR3 amino acids: CAWSGGENYGYTF. In nucleotides, the CDR3 is TGTGCCTGGAGCGGAGGGGAGAACTATGGCTACACCTTC.